The subject of this entry is one T cell receptor (beta chain). Germline V lookup: CDR1 MDHEN, CDR2 SYDVKM. V was clipped by 6 bases and J by 6 bases, with 30 bases between them. The CDR3 spans 18 residues. This sample was taken from a study of cytomegalovirus exposure and HLA in healthy donors. Method: immunoSEQ multiplex PCR; TCRdb's copy keeps in-frame clones and lacks some. The sample includes over 250,000 clones, approximately 83% of them seen just once. Sequencing was performed on PBMCs. The gene calls are TRBV28 and TRBJ2-7, with D tentatively TRBD2 (5 bases). This clonotype originated in a woman younger than 30 in good health and CMV-seronegative. CDR3 residues: CASSTFGKLGGRVVEQYF. In nucleotides, the CDR3 is TGTGCCAGCAGCACCTTCGGGAAGTTAGGTGGTAGGGTGGTCGAGCAGTACTTC.